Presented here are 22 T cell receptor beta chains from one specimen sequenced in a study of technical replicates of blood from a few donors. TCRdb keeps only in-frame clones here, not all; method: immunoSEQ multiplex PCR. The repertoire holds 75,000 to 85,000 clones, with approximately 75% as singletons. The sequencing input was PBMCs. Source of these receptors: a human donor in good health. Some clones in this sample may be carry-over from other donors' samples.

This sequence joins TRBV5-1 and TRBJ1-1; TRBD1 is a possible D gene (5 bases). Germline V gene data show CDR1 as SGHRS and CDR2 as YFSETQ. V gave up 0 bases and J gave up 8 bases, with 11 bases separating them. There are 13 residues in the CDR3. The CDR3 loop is CASSLGQRTEAFF. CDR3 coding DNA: TGCGCCAGCAGCTTGGGACAGAGAACCGAAGCTTTCTTT.

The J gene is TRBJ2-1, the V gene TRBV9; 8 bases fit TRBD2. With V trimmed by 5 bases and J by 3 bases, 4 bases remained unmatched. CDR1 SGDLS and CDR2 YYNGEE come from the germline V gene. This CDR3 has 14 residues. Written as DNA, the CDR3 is TGTGCCAGCAGGCCGGGACTAGGCTACAATGAGCAGTTCTTC. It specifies CASRPGLGYNEQFF.

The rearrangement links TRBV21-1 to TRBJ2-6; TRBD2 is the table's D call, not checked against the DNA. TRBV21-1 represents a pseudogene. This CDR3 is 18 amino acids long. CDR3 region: CASSTRSLKNSGANVLTF. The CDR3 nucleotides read TGTGCCAGCAGTACCCGGTCCCTGAAAAACTCTGGGGCCAACGTCCTGACTTTC.

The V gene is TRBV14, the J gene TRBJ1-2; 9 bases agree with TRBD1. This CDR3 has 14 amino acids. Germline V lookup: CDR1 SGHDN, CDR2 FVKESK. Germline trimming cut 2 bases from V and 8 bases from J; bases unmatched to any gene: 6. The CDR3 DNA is TGTGCCAGCAGCCAAATGACAGGGGGGAGAGGCTACACCTTC. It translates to CASSQMTGGRGYTF.

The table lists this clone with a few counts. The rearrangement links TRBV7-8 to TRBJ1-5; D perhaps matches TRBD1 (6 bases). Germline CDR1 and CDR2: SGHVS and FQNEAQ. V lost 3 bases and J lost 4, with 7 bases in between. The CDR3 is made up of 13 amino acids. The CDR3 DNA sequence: TGTGCCAGCAGCTTCAGGGGTAATCAGCCCCAGCATTTT. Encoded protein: CASSFRGNQPQHF.

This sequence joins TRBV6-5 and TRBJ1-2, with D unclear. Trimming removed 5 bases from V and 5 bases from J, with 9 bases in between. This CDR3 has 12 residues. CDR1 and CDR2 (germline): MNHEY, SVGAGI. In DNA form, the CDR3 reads TGTGCCAGCAGTCCCGCGGGGTATGGCTACACCTTC. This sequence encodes CASSPAGYGYTF.

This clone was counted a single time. CDR3 nucleotides: TGCGCCAGCAGCTTTGACTCGAACACTGAAGCTTTCTTT. This sequence encodes CASSFDSNTEAFF. The chain joins TRBV5-1 to TRBJ1-1; no clear D. The CDR3 loop spans 13 amino acids. V lost 2 bases, J lost 1 base, and 6 bases lay in between. CDR1 SGHRS and CDR2 YFSETQ come from the germline V gene.

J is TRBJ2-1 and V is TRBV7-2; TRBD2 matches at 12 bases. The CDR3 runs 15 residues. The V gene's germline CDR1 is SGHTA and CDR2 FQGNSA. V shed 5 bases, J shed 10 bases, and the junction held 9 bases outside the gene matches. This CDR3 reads CASSRLAGGPREQFF. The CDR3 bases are TGTGCCAGCAGCCGGCTAGCGGGGGGGCCCCGAGAGCAGTTCTTC.

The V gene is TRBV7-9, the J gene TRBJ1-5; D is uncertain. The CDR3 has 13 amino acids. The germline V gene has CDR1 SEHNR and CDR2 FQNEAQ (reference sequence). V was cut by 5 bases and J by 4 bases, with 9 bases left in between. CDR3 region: CASSPGSNQPQHF. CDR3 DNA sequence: TGTGCCAGCAGCCCCGGTAGTAATCAGCCCCAGCATTTT.

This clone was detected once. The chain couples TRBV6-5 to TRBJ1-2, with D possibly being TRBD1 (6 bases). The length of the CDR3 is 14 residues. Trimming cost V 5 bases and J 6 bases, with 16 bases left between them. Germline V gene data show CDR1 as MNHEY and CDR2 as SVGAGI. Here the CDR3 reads CASSRQERVNGYTF. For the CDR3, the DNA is TGTGCCAGCAGTAGACAGGAAAGGGTTAATGGCTACACCTTC.

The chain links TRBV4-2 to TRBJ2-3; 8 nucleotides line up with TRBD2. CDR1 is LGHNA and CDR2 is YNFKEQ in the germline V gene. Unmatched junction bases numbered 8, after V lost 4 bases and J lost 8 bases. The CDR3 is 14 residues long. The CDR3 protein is CASSPGLEGGTQYF. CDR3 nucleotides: TGTGCCAGCAGCCCGGGACTAGAGGGGGGTACGCAGTATTTT.

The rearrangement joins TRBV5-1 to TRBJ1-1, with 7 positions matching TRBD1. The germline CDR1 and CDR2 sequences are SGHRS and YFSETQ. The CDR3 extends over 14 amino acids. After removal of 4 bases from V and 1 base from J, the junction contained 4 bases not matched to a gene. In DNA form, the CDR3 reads TGCGCCAGCAGCCCAGGGGGGCAGAACACTGAAGCTTTCTTT. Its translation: CASSPGGQNTEAFF.

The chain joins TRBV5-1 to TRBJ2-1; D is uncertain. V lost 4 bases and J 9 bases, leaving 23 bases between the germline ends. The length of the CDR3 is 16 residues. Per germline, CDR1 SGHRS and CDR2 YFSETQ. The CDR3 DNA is TGCGCCAGCAGCCCAAACTACCCTTCGACGTTCTCTGAGCAGTTCTTC. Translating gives CASSPNYPSTFSEQFF.

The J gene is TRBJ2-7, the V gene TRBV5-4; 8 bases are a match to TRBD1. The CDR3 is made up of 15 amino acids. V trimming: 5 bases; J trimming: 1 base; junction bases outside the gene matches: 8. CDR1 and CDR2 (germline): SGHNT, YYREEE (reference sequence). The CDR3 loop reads CASSPGGAASYEQYF. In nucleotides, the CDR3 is TGTGCCAGCAGTCCAGGGGGCGCGGCATCCTACGAGCAGTACTTC.

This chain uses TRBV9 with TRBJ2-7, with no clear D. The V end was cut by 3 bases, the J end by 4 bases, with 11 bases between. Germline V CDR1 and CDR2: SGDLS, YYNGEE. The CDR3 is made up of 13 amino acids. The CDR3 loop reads CASSESDGYEQYF. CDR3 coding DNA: TGTGCCAGCAGCGAGAGCGACGGGTACGAGCAGTACTTC.

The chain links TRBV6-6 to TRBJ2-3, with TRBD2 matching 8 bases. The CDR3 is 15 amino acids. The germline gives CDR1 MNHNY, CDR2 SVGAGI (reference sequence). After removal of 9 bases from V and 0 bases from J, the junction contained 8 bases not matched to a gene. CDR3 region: CASENSGASTDTQYF. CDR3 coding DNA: TGTGCCAGTGAAAATAGCGGGGCTAGCACAGATACGCAGTATTTT.

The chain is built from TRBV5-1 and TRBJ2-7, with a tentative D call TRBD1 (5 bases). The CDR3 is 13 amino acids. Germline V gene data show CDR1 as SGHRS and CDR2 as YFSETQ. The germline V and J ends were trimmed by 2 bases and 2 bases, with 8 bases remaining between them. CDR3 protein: CASSFSGPYEQYF. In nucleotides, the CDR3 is TGCGCCAGCAGCTTCTCAGGGCCCTACGAGCAGTACTTC.

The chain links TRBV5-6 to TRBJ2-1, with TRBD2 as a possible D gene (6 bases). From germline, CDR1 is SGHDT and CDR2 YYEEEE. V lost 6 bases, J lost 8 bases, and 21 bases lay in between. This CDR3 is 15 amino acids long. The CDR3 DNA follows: TGTGCCAGCAACCGAATCGGGGCCTGGGAGGATGAGCAGTTCTTC. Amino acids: CASNRIGAWEDEQFF.

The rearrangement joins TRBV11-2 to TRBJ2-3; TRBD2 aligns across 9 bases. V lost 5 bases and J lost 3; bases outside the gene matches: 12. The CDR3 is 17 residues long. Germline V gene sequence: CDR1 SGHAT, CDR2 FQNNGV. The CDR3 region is CASSTPVTRGGTDTQYF. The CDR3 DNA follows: TGTGCCAGCAGCACCCCCGTTACGCGGGGGGGAACAGATACGCAGTATTTT.

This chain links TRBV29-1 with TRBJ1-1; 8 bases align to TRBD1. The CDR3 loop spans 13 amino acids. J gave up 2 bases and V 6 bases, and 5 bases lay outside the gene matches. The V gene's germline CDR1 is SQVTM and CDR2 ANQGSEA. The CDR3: CSVETGENTEAFF. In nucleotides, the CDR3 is TGCAGCGTGGAGACAGGGGAAAACACTGAAGCTTTCTTT.

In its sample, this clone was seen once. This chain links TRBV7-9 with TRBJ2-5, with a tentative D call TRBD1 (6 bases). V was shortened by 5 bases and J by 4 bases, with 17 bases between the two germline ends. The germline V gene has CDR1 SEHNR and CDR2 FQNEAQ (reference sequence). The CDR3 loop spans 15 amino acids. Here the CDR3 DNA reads TGTGCCAGCAGCCGCCTCCCCAGGGGACGAGAGACCCAGTACTTC. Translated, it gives CASSRLPRGRETQYF.

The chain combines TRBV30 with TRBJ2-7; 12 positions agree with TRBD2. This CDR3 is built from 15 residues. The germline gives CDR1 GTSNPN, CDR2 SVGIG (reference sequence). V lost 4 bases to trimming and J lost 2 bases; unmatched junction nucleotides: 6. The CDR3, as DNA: TGTGCCTGGACTAGCGGGGGGGTTTCGGCCTACGAGCAGTACTTC. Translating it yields CAWTSGGVSAYEQYF.